Presented here are 6 T cell receptor beta chains from one specimen sequenced in a study of persistence of HIV-infected CD4 T cells. This was the immunoSEQ version 4 assay in survey mode. Data came from immunoSEQ multiplex PCR; TCRdb stores just in-frame clones and leaves some out. Seen here are about 33,000 clones, around 80% observed once, and the top ten hold 5% to 7%. No antigen is known for these receptors. Cells were stimulated with CMV-infected fibroblast lysates at 10 ug/mL. CD40L/CD69 double-negative CD45RO-high memory CD4+ T cells were collected. The material sequenced was CD4+ T cells sorted from PBMCs after roughly 18-hour stimulation, taken from a patient who received antiretroviral therapy. These receptors originate from an adult woman with HIV who was CMV-seropositive.

The chain employs TRBV5-1 and TRBJ1-4, with TRBD1 identical over 11 bases. The V segment lost 4 bases and the J segment 7 bases; nucleotides outside the gene matches: 9. Looked up from germline, CDR1 is SGHRS and CDR2 is YFSETQ. CDR3 length equals 16 residues. In DNA, the CDR3 is TGCGCCAGCAGCGGACAGGGGGCGCAACTAGGTGAAAAACTGTTTTTT. Amino acids: CASSGQGAQLGEKLFF.

The V gene is TRBV2, the J gene TRBJ1-6; 9 nucleotides align to TRBD1. J gave up 10 bases and V 6 bases, and 7 bases lay outside the gene matches. The germline gives CDR1 SNHLY, CDR2 FYNNEI. This CDR3 spans 14 amino acids. The DNA of the CDR3 is TGTGCCAGCAGGGAGACAGGGGGAAGGTCACCCCTCCACTTT. Encoded protein: CASRETGGRSPLHF.

The rearrangement links TRBV6-5 to TRBJ2-7; 9 bases line up with TRBD1. In germline, CDR1 is MNHEY, CDR2 SVGAGI. Unmatched junction bases numbered 5, after V lost 6 bases and J lost 2 bases. The CDR3 length is 14 residues. In DNA, the CDR3 is TGTGCCAGCAGATCCAGGACAGGGGCCTACGAGCAGTACTTC. Protein sequence: CASRSRTGAYEQYF.

This clone was picked up a small number of times. CDR3 DNA: TGTGCCAGCAGTCCCCCTCCGGGGACAACCCTCCACTTT. Its translation: CASSPPPGTTLHF. V gene TRBV12-3 or TRBV12-4 combines with J gene TRBJ1-6, with D tentatively TRBD1 (6 bases). The V end lost 5 bases, the J end lost 14 bases, and 16 bases lay between the germline ends. The length of the CDR3 is 13 residues.

The chain combines TRBV2 with TRBJ2-5, with TRBD1 as a possible D gene (5 bases). CDR1 is SNHLY, CDR2 FYNNEI, per germline. V lost 3 bases and J lost 4, with 12 bases in between. The CDR3 length is 14 residues. The CDR3 DNA is TGTGCCAGCAGTGAGGCACAGGTTGGAGAGACCCAGTACTTC. It specifies CASSEAQVGETQYF.

The chain recombines TRBV24-1 with TRBJ2-6, with D maybe TRBD2 (5 bases). The germline V and J ends were trimmed by 6 bases and 0 bases, with 14 bases remaining between them. Germline values: CDR1 KGHDR, CDR2 SFDVKD. This CDR3 has 17 amino acids. The CDR3 DNA is TGTGCCACCAGTCGGGATCCCTTACCCTCTGGGGCCAACGTCCTGACTTTC. Protein sequence: CATSRDPLPSGANVLTF.